The 21 T cell receptor beta chains below were found in one sample sequenced in a study of spatial heterogeneity in lung cancer. The antigens these receptors bind are not known. Time point in this sample: sample taken at primary tumor resection. Findings and caveats of the study: Tumor mutation count correlated with how many alpha and beta TCRs expanded intratumorally.

TCRdb re-called the 5' RACE reads through MiXCR, storing one row per CDR3 protein. This sample has 8,500 to 10,000 distinct CDR3 sequences, with roughly half found just once. Sequencing used lung tumor tissue, obtained at surgery. These receptors came from a female donor with early-stage non-small cell lung cancer.

On this clonotype: The library was designed around alpha chains, so this beta chain is a stray read whose abundance carries little weight. The CDR3 DNA follows: TGTGCCAGCAGTTCCAGGGACAGGAAATCGGCTGAAGCTTTCTTT. It specifies CASSSRDRKSAEAFF. The rearrangement uses TRBV6-5 and TRBJ1-1, with TRBD1 matching over 8 bases. The trim removed 4 bases at V and 6 bases at J, leaving 10 bases unmatched. This CDR3 is 15 amino acids long. Germline V CDR1 and CDR2: MNHEY, SVGAGI.

In regard to this clonotype: This beta chain is a stray sequence in a library constructed for alpha chains; its clone size is not meaningful. V and J are TRBV30 and TRBJ2-1; 11 bases fit TRBD2. CDR1 GTSNPN and CDR2 SVGIG come from the germline V gene (reference sequence). This CDR3 has 15 amino acids. V lost 2 bases and J lost 9; bases outside the gene matches: 9. CDR3 residues: CAWSLAGGPLGEQFF. DNA for the CDR3: TGTGCCTGGAGTTTAGCGGGGGGGCCGCTAGGTGAGCAGTTCTTC.

Concerning this clonotype: As an off-target read in a library built for alpha chains, this beta chain has a frequency of little significance. This chain joins TRBV5-1 and TRBJ2-1; TRBD2 matches at 7 bases. The junction had 5 bases not matched to a gene; V was cut back by 3 bases and J by 5 bases. The CDR3 spans 14 residues. CDR1 is SGHRS and CDR2 is YFSETQ in the germline V gene. The CDR3 DNA reads TGCGCCAGCAGCTACAGAGGACTAGACAATGAGCAGTTCTTC. Residues: CASSYRGLDNEQFF.

This clonotype was detected once. Little can be read into the size of this beta chain, an off-target read in a library designed for alpha chains. The V call is TRBV7-2, the J call TRBJ2-7; 9 nucleotides agree with TRBD2. Germline V lookup: CDR1 SGHTA, CDR2 FQGNSA. The CDR3 is 13 amino acids. Trimming removed 5 bases from V and 7 bases from J; junction bases left unmatched: 6. In DNA, the CDR3 is TGTGCCAGCAGCCCGGGACTAGCTCAGGAGCAGTACTTC. Translating gives CASSPGLAQEQYF.

Concerning this clonotype itself: Found in a library prepared for alpha chains, this beta chain is an off-target read, and its abundance has little meaning. J is TRBJ2-3 and V is TRBV28; maybe TRBD2 (7 bases). Trimming shortened V by 3 bases and J by 5 bases, and 18 bases separated the two germline ends. The germline V gene encodes CDR1 MDHEN and CDR2 SYDVKM. The CDR3 totals 16 residues. Written as DNA, the CDR3 is TGTGCCAGCAGTTTGGTGGGGGGGCCGTTGGGAGATACGCAGTATTTT. Residues: CASSLVGGPLGDTQYF.

With respect to this clonotype: Because this beta chain is a stray read in a library intended to capture alpha chains, its abundance should not be given much weight. The chain is built from TRBV7-9 and TRBJ1-2, with TRBD1 identical over 7 bases. Germline trimming cut 2 bases from V and 7 bases from J; bases unmatched to any gene: 10. CDR3 length equals 15 residues. Germline assignment: CDR1 SEHNR and CDR2 FQNEAQ (reference sequence). The CDR3 nucleotides are TGTGCCAGCAGCTTACGGGACAGTGGAGGAAGTGGCTACACCTTC. Its protein is CASSLRDSGGSGYTF.

This clonotype was detected only a few times. This beta chain represents an off-target read in a library built for alpha chains; its size is of limited meaning. This chain joins TRBV3-1 and TRBJ2-3; the D call may be TRBD1 or TRBD2 (5 bases each). The V end was cut by 3 bases, the J end by 6 bases, with 10 bases between. The CDR3 totals 13 residues. CDR1 is LGHDT and CDR2 is YNNKEL in the germline V gene (reference sequence). CDR3 in amino acids: CASSHQWGDTQYF. In DNA form, the CDR3 reads TGTGCCAGCAGCCATCAGTGGGGGGATACGCAGTATTTT.

This clonotype ranks as medium-sized (0.01 to 0.1%). Little can be read into the size of this beta chain, an off-target read in a library designed for alpha chains. The chain uses TRBV7-2 and TRBJ2-2; TRBD2 aligns across 8 bases. The ends lost 5 bases at V and 9 bases at J; junction bases unmatched: 8. Per the germline V gene, CDR1 is SGHTA and CDR2 is FQGNSA. CDR3 length equals 14 residues. CDR3: CASSPPGGGRELFF. Here the CDR3 DNA reads TGTGCCAGCAGCCCCCCCGGGGGGGGCCGGGAGCTGTTTTTT. The whole variable domain, filled in from reference TRBV7-2 and TRBJ2-2, reads GAGVSQSPSNKVTEKGKDVELRCDPISGHTALYWYRQSLGQGLEFLIYFQGNSAPDKSGLPSDRFSAERTGGSVSTLTIQRTQQEDSAVYLCASSPPGGGRELFFGEGSRLTVL.

This clonotype was counted between two and nine times. The library was prepared for alpha chains; this beta chain is a stray read, so its frequency means little. This chain links TRBV6-5 with TRBJ2-7, with 11 bases matching TRBD2. The CDR3 has 15 residues. The germline V gene encodes CDR1 MNHEY and CDR2 SVGAGI. Trimming at V came to 4 bases and at J to 2 bases, leaving 4 bases not matched to a gene. The CDR3: CASSSLSGGAYEQYF. CDR3 bases: TGTGCCAGCAGTTCCCTTAGCGGGGGGGCCTACGAGCAGTACTTC.

Note on this clonotype: The size of this beta chain means little, since it is a stray read in a library made for alpha chains. This sequence joins TRBV11-3 and TRBJ1-6; TRBD1 matches at 8 bases. The germline V gene encodes CDR1 SGHNT and CDR2 YENEEA. This CDR3 contains 16 residues. V was pared by 0 bases and J by 7 bases, with 5 bases of the junction left unmatched. The CDR3 here is CASSLDQRDRNSPLHF. Here the CDR3 DNA reads TGTGCCAGCAGCTTAGATCAAAGGGACAGGAATTCACCCCTCCACTTT.

Worth noting for this clonotype: Found in a library prepared for alpha chains, this beta chain is an off-target read, and its abundance has little meaning. The chain carries TRBV10-3 and TRBJ2-7; a possible D gene is TRBD2 (6 bases). The CDR3 is 17 residues long. V gave up 0 bases and J gave up 0 bases, with 15 bases separating them. The germline CDR1 and CDR2 sequences are ENHRY and SYGVKD. CDR3 DNA: TGTGCCATCAGTGAGTCCGGGGACTTAACAAGCTCCTACGAGCAGTACTTC. This translates into CAISESGDLTSSYEQYF.

This clonotype appeared a few times. This beta chain is off target for a library built for alpha chains, so its abundance means little. The chain couples TRBV5-1 to TRBJ1-5; weak D call: TRBD1 (5 bases). The germline V gene encodes CDR1 SGHRS and CDR2 YFSETQ. The CDR3 is made up of 13 amino acids. V dropped 1 base and J dropped 7 bases, with 9 bases sitting between them. The CDR3 DNA reads as TGCGCCAGCAGCTTGTGGGGGAGCCAGCCCCAGCATTTT. It yields the protein CASSLWGSQPQHF.

Comments on this clonotype: This beta chain is an off-target read within a library intended for alpha chains, so its frequency means little. The chain carries TRBV20-1 and TRBJ2-7; no reliable D call. V lost 2 bases and J 2 bases, leaving 4 bases between the germline ends. CDR3 length: 11 amino acids. The V gene's germline CDR1 is DFQATT and CDR2 SNEGSKA (reference sequence). Here the CDR3 DNA reads TGCAGTGCTAGACATACCTACGAGCAGTACTTC. Its protein is CSARHTYEQYF.

A remark on this clonotype: This beta chain was picked up by a library intended for alpha chains and is off target, so its count carries little meaning. This chain's CDR3 is CASGPRSGTRRSNEQFF. The CDR3 region has the DNA TGTGCCAGCGGCCCTAGGAGTGGGACGCGCCGGTCCAATGAGCAGTTCTTC. This chain links TRBV2 with TRBJ2-1, with D perhaps TRBD1 or TRBD2 (5 bases each). The V end lost 8 bases, the J end lost 6 bases, and 26 bases lay between the germline ends. The CDR3 extends over 17 amino acids. Germline V gene lookup returns CDR1 SNHLY and CDR2 FYNNEI. Looking up the rest from reference TRBV2 and TRBJ2-1 gives the full variable domain: EPEVTQTPSHQVTQMGQEVILRCVPISNHLYFYWYRQILGQKVEFLVSFYNNEISEKSEIFDDQFSVERPDGSNFTLKIRSTKLEDSAMYFCASGPRSGTRRSNEQFFGPGTRLTVL.

About this clonotype: Within a library made for alpha chains, this beta chain is off target, and its count is uninformative. The V call is TRBV12-3 or TRBV12-4, the J call TRBJ2-2; maybe TRBD1 (5 bases). The CDR3 extends over 15 amino acids. V was pared by 6 bases and J by 0 bases, with 11 bases between. The CDR3 DNA is TGTGCCAGCAGGAGGACATATACGAACACCGGGGAGCTGTTTTTT. Translating gives CASRRTYTNTGELFF.

Details on this clonotype: This beta chain is a stray read from a library made for alpha chains; its abundance is not meaningful. This chain connects TRBV29-1 to TRBJ2-1; the match to TRBD2 covers 11 bases. The V gene end was trimmed by 2 bases and the J gene end by 4 bases; junction bases not matched to a gene: 4. The germline CDR1 and CDR2 sequences are SQVTM and ANQGSEA. The CDR3 loop spans 15 amino acids. CDR3 DNA sequence: TGCAGCGTTGAAACTAGCGGGAGTTTATACAATGAGCAGTTCTTC. Amino acids: CSVETSGSLYNEQFF.

This clonotype was seen only once. The library was prepared for alpha chains; this beta chain is a stray read, so its frequency means little. The chain employs TRBV13 and TRBJ1-4; 7 nucleotides align to TRBD1. The CDR3 covers 14 residues. Germline CDR1 and CDR2: PRHDT and FYEKMQ (reference sequence). V shed 8 bases, J shed 1 base, and the junction held 4 bases outside the gene matches. Here the CDR3 reads CASGDSRTNEKLFF. The CDR3 DNA is TGTGCCAGCGGGGACAGTCGAACTAATGAAAAACTGTTTTTT.

This clonotype showed up just a few times. Because this beta chain is a stray read in a library intended to capture alpha chains, its abundance should not be given much weight. This chain links TRBV7-8 with TRBJ2-7; perhaps TRBD1 as D (6 bases). Trimming took 5 bases from V and 3 from J, leaving 20 bases between them. Per germline, CDR1 SGHVS and CDR2 FQNEAQ. This CDR3 spans 16 amino acids. CDR3 in DNA: TGTGCCAGCAGCCTAACCGGGACATGGAGGCTCTACGAGCAGTACTTC. It codes for CASSLTGTWRLYEQYF.

Regarding this clonotype: This beta chain is off target for a library built for alpha chains, so its abundance means little. This sequence joins TRBV27 and TRBJ1-2, with D maybe TRBD1 (5 bases). Deletions cut 2 bases from V and 4 bases from J, with 14 bases between. Germline V gives CDR1 MNHEY, CDR2 SMNVEV (reference sequence). The CDR3 totals 15 residues. CDR3 protein: CASSLTGSNFYGYTF. The CDR3, as DNA: TGTGCCAGCAGTTTAACAGGTAGCAACTTCTATGGCTACACCTTC.

Note on this clonotype: Found in a library prepared for alpha chains, this beta chain is an off-target read, and its abundance has little meaning. The rearrangement uses TRBV10-3 and TRBJ2-7; possible D gene TRBD2, 6 bases. V was clipped by 0 bases and J by 0 bases, with 15 bases between them. The CDR3 is 17 amino acids. Germline CDR1 ENHRY, CDR2 SYGVKD. The CDR3, as DNA: TGTGCCATCAGTGAGTCCAGGGACTTAACAAGCTCCTACGAGCAGTACTTC. It codes for CAISESRDLTSSYEQYF.

Turning to this clonotype: Because this beta chain is a stray read in a library intended to capture alpha chains, its abundance should not be given much weight. The chain couples TRBV6-2 or TRBV6-3 to TRBJ2-1; 8 bases are a match to TRBD1. This CDR3 has 15 amino acids. CDR1 and CDR2 (germline): MNHEY, SVGEGT. With 7 bases clipped from V and 5 bases from J, the junction kept 10 bases outside the gene matches. The CDR3 nucleotides read TGTGCCAGCATCTCCGGGACAGGAGTAAACAATGAGCAGTTCTTC. As protein: CASISGTGVNNEQFF.